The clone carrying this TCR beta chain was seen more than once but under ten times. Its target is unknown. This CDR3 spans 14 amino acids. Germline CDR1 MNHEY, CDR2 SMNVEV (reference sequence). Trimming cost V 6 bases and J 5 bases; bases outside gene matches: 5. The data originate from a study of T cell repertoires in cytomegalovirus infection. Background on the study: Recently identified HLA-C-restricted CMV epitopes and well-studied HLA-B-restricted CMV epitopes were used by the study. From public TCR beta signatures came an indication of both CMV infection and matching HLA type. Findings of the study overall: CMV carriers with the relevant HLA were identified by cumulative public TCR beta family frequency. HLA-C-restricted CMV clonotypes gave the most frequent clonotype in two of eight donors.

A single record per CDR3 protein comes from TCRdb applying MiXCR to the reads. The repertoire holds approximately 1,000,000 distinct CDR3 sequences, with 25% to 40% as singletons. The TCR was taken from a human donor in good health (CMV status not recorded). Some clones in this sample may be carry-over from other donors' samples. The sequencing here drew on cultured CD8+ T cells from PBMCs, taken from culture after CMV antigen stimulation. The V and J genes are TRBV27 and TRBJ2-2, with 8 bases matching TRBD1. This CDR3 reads CASRPTGGTGELFF. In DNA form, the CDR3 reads TGTGCCAGCAGGCCCACAGGGGGAACCGGGGAGCTGTTTTTT.